These T cell receptor beta chains were read from a single sample in a study of T cells in Graves' hyperthyroidism and ophthalmopathy. TCRdb called the multiplex PCR reads again in MiXCR, with one record for every CDR3 protein. The sample comprises 650,000 to 850,000 distinct CDR3 sequences, over 15% of which are singletons, and 16% rests with the top ten. The sequencing input was blood. These receptors were obtained from a woman in her forties or fifties with Graves' hyperthyroidism that later progressed to Graves' ophthalmopathy. CDR3s include the opening cysteine and the closing phenylalanine or tryptophan. D genes are given only for firm matches. Rows give clone size only sometimes, using once, few, many, or a class for an expanded clone.

D: -; V: TRBV7-9; length: 15; J: TRBJ1-2; size: -; CDR3: CASSLGMEWGGGYTF; DNA: TGTGCCAGCAGCTTAGGTATGGAGTGGGGCGGTGGCTACACCTTC
D: -; V: TRBV25-1; length: 16; J: TRBJ2-2; size: -; CDR3: CASSRAGMGNTGELFF; DNA: TGTGCCAGCAGCCGAGCAGGGATGGGGAACACCGGGGAGCTGTTTTTT
D: -; V: TRBV9; length: 16; J: TRBJ2-3; size: few; CDR3: CASSVYTDASTDTQYF; DNA: TGTGCCAGCAGCGTGTATACCGACGCTAGCACAGATACGCAGTATTTT
D: -; V: TRBV27; length: 15; J: TRBJ2-7; size: -; CDR3: CASSGLSGLSGEQYF; DNA: TGTGCCAGCTCGGGACTGTCTGGGCTCTCCGGCGAGCAGTACTTC
D: -; V: TRBV5-1; length: 15; J: TRBJ1-4; size: few; CDR3: CASSRIGGTNEKLFF; DNA: TGCGCCAGCAGCCGTATAGGGGGAACTAATGAAAAACTGTTTTTT
D: TRBD2; V: TRBV11-2; length: 16; J: TRBJ2-3; size: -; CDR3: CASRRLRGGYTDTQYF; DNA: TGTGCCAGCAGGAGGCTGCGCGGGGGATACACAGATACGCAGTATTTT
D: -; V: TRBV29-1; length: 13; J: TRBJ1-1; size: few; CDR3: CSSAGGGDTEAFF; DNA: TGCAGCTCTGCGGGGGGAGGGGACACTGAAGCTTTCTTT
D: -; V: TRBV20-1; length: 14; J: TRBJ1-4; size: many; CDR3: CSARDPDSNEKLFF; DNA: TGCAGTGCTAGAGACCCGGACAGTAATGAAAAACTGTTTTTT
D: -; V: TRBV20-1; length: 12; J: TRBJ1-2; size: -; CDR3: CSGTKLNYGYTF; DNA: TGCAGTGGTACGAAGCTCAACTATGGCTACACCTTC
D: -; V: TRBV29-1; length: 11; J: TRBJ2-2; size: -; CDR3: CSGTDTGELFF; DNA: TGCAGCGGTACCGACACCGGGGAGCTGTTTTTT
D: -; V: TRBV5-1; length: 15; J: TRBJ1-4; size: many; CDR3: CASSLSPATNEKLFF; DNA: TGCGCCAGCAGCTTATCGCCAGCAACTAATGAAAAACTGTTTTTT
D: TRBD1; V: TRBV10-3; length: 13; J: TRBJ2-3; size: many; CDR3: CATGQGSTDTQYF; DNA: TGTGCCACAGGACAGGGTAGCACAGATACGCAGTATTTT
D: -; V: TRBV19; length: 15; J: TRBJ1-1; size: -; CDR3: CASSEEGAGNTEAFF; DNA: TGTGCCAGTAGTGAGGAAGGGGCCGGGAACACTGAAGCTTTCTTT
D: -; V: TRBV7-9; length: 12; J: TRBJ1-4; size: many; CDR3: CASSSANEKLFF; DNA: TGTGCCAGCAGCTCTGCTAATGAAAAACTGTTTTTT
D: -; V: TRBV10-1; length: 13; J: TRBJ1-1; size: many; CDR3: CAGSRTDDTEAFF; DNA: TGCGCCGGGTCGCGGACAGACGACACTGAAGCTTTCTTT
D: TRBD2; V: TRBV20-1; length: 15; J: TRBJ2-3; size: many; CDR3: CSAPTRGGRADTQYF; DNA: TGCAGTGCCCCGACCCGGGGGGGCCGAGCAGATACGCAGTATTTT
D: TRBD1; V: TRBV2; length: 15; J: TRBJ2-1; size: few; CDR3: CASRPGTGYYNEQFF; DNA: TGTGCCAGCAGGCCCGGGACAGGGTACTACAATGAGCAGTTCTTC
D: TRBD1; V: TRBV12-3/TRBV12-4; length: 14; J: TRBJ1-5; size: many; CDR3: CASSSQGAGQPQHF; DNA: TGTGCCAGCAGTTCACAGGGGGCCGGTCAGCCCCAGCATTTT
D: -; V: TRBV27; length: 13; J: TRBJ2-7; size: few; CDR3: CASSLSGHYEQYF; DNA: TGTGCCAGCAGTTTAAGTGGCCACTACGAGCAGTACTTC
D: -; V: TRBV11-2; length: 14; J: TRBJ1-1; size: many; CDR3: CASSLAFTYTEAFF; DNA: TGTGCCAGCAGCTTAGCATTCACGTACACTGAAGCTTTCTTT
D: -; V: TRBV9; length: 15; J: TRBJ2-5; size: -; CDR3: CASSPTSSHGETQYF; DNA: TGTGCCAGCAGCCCTACTAGCAGCCATGGGGAGACCCAGTACTTC
D: TRBD1; V: TRBV12-3/TRBV12-4; length: 16; J: TRBJ1-2; size: many; CDR3: CASSLGTLGQGYGYTF; DNA: TGTGCCAGCAGTTTAGGGACCTTGGGACAGGGATATGGCTACACCTTC
D: -; V: TRBV11-2; length: 14; J: TRBJ2-7; size: many; CDR3: CASSLVEPVNEQYF; DNA: TGTGCCAGCAGCTTAGTGGAGCCCGTGAACGAGCAGTACTTC
D: -; V: TRBV12-3/TRBV12-4; length: 15; J: TRBJ1-6; size: few; CDR3: CASSPEGTLEASLHF; DNA: TGTGCCAGCAGCCCAGAGGGGACACTAGAAGCGTCCCTCCACTTT
D: -; V: TRBV5-4; length: 16; J: TRBJ2-2; size: few; CDR3: CASSHLARTYTGELFF; DNA: TGTGCCAGCAGCCATCTCGCCAGGACTTACACCGGGGAGCTGTTTTTT
D: -; V: TRBV20-1; length: 15; J: TRBJ1-1; size: few; CDR3: CSARQGHLTNTEAFF; DNA: TGCAGTGCCCGGCAGGGACACTTAACGAACACTGAAGCTTTCTTT
D: -; V: TRBV3-1; length: 14; J: TRBJ1-5; size: many; CDR3: CASSQVSGDQPQHF; DNA: TGTGCCAGCAGCCAAGTGTCTGGGGATCAGCCCCAGCATTTT
D: -; V: TRBV19; length: 14; J: TRBJ1-2; size: -; CDR3: CASSLAATPDGYTF; DNA: TGTGCCAGTAGTCTCGCAGCCACCCCCGATGGCTACACCTTC
D: -; V: TRBV9; length: 14; J: TRBJ1-6; size: -; CDR3: CASSVGTENSPLHF; DNA: TGTGCCAGCAGCGTAGGGACAGAGAATTCACCCCTCCACTTT
D: -; V: TRBV6-1; length: 13; J: TRBJ2-7; size: many; CDR3: CASSETDSYEQYF; DNA: TGTGCCAGCAGTGAAACGGACAGCTACGAGCAGTACTTC
D: TRBD1; V: TRBV7-9; length: 14; J: TRBJ2-7; size: few; CDR3: CASSSGQGYLEQYF; DNA: TGTGCCAGCAGCTCGGGACAGGGTTATCTCGAGCAGTACTTC
D: TRBD2; V: TRBV6-1; length: 15; J: TRBJ2-4; size: -; CDR3: CASSFELAEENIQYF; DNA: TGTGCCAGCAGTTTCGAACTAGCGGAGGAAAACATTCAGTACTTC
D: TRBD2; V: TRBV7-3; length: 17; J: TRBJ2-1; size: many; CDR3: CASSFGLAVGSYNEQFF; DNA: TGTGCCAGCAGCTTCGGACTAGCGGTGGGGTCCTACAATGAGCAGTTCTTC
D: TRBD1; V: TRBV12-3/TRBV12-4; length: 14; J: TRBJ1-5; size: many; CDR3: CASSLGTGSQPQHF; DNA: TGTGCCAGCAGTCTCGGGACAGGGAGTCAGCCCCAGCATTTT
D: TRBD1; V: TRBV4-1; length: 12; J: TRBJ2-1; size: -; CDR3: CASSLQGAEQFF; DNA: TGCGCCAGCAGCCTACAGGGGGCTGAGCAGTTCTTC
D: TRBD2; V: TRBV13; length: 14; J: TRBJ2-7; size: many; CDR3: CASSTGLAGEEQYF; DNA: TGTGCCAGCAGCACGGGACTAGCGGGGGAGGAGCAGTACTTC
D: -; V: TRBV4-1; length: 19; J: TRBJ2-2; size: -; CDR3: CASSQVPGQIRYNTGELFF; DNA: TGCGCCAGCAGCCAAGTACCAGGACAGATACGATATAACACCGGGGAGCTGTTTTTT
D: TRBD2; V: TRBV3-1; length: 14; J: TRBJ2-1; size: many; CDR3: CASSPLRAGGEQFF; DNA: TGTGCCAGCAGCCCCTTAAGGGCGGGGGGGGAGCAGTTCTTC
D: -; V: TRBV29-1; length: 13; J: TRBJ2-5; size: -; CDR3: CSSGRGTGETQYF; DNA: TGCAGCTCCGGAAGGGGGACGGGAGAGACCCAGTACTTC
D: -; V: TRBV6-6; length: 16; J: TRBJ1-1; size: many; CDR3: CASSYFRDTGRPEAFF; DNA: TGTGCCAGCAGTTACTTCCGGGACACTGGAAGGCCTGAAGCTTTCTTT
D: -; V: TRBV20-1; length: 12; J: TRBJ2-1; size: many; CDR3: CSARHVYNEQFF; DNA: TGCAGTGCTAGGCACGTGTACAATGAGCAGTTCTTC
D: -; V: TRBV6-1; length: 17; J: TRBJ2-1; size: many; CDR3: CASSEWSWQRTANEQFF; DNA: TGTGCCAGCAGTGAATGGTCTTGGCAGCGAACTGCCAATGAGCAGTTCTTC